The present T cell receptor beta chain was sequenced within a study of blood T cells in healthy people across ages. Overall study findings and caveats: Both higher diversity and more naive CD4+ cells marked long-lived donors when set against aged donors. Any changes in expanded clonotypes were possibly confounded, as donor CMV status remained unknown.

This clonotype occurred a few times. Its antigen is not identified. The second PCR ran 7 to 11 cycles with a sample-barcoded 5' primer and J-beta primers. CDR3-containing paired-end reads numbered at least 2.5 million in each sample. One entry per CDR3 protein, called by TCRdb with MiXCR from the 5' RACE reads. The top ten clones hold 13% of a sample with 600,000 to 800,000 distinct CDR3 sequences, 40% to 65% of them seen once. V gave up 3 bases and J gave up 6 bases; unmatched junction bases: 11. CDR1 is KGHSH, CDR2 LQKENI, per germline. This CDR3 contains 16 residues. Each sample gave at least 6 million isolated PBMCs.

J is TRBJ1-5 and V is TRBV18; 7 bases line up with TRBD1. The sample consisted of blood. This clonotype was obtained from a woman aged 80 or over in good health. The DNA for the CDR3 is TGTGCCAGCTCACCGAAGTTTACAGGGGATTTTCAGCCCCAGCATTTT. This codes for CASSPKFTGDFQPQHF.